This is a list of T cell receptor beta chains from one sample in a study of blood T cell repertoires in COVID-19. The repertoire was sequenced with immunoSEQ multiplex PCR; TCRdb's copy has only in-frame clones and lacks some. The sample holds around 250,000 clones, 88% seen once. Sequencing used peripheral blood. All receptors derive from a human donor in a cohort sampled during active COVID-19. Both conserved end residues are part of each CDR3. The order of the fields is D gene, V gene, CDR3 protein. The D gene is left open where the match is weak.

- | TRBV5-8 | CASSLDRGFNEKLFF
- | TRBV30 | CAWSVPVMNTEAFF
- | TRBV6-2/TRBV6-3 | CASSQQREGIIYGYTF
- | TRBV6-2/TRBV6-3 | CASSYSGGSTDTQYF
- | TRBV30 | CAWSTSEQYF
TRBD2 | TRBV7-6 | CASSLQGGRWDEQYF
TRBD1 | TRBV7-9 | CASSSSRDRGGQPQHF
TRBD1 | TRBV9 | CASSPNRGNTEAFF
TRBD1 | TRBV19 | CASSDRASNQPQHF
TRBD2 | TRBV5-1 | CASSLVASGSGETQYF
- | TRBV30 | CAWSARYSLYF
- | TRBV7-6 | CASSLAGALGRDNTYF
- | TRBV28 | CAPSRDTQYF
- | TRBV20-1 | CSASGDSFREDTQYF
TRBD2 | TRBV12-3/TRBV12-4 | CASCRREGNEQYF
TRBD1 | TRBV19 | CASSRGQGDRSNEKLFF
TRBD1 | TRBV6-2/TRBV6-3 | CASSRRTGGIQETQYF
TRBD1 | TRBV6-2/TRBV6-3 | CASSLHRGQETQYF
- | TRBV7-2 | CASSFGGSGNTIYF